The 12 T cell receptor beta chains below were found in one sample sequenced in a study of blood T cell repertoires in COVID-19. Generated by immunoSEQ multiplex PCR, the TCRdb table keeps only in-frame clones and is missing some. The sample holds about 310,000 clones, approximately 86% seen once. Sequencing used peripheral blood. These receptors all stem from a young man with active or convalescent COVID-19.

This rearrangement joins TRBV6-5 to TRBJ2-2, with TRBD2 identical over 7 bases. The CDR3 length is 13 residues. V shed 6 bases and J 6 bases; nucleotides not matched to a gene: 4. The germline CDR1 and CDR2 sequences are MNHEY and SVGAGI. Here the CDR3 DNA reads TGTGCCAGCAGCAGACTAGCTTCCGGGGAGCTGTTTTTT. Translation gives CASSRLASGELFF.

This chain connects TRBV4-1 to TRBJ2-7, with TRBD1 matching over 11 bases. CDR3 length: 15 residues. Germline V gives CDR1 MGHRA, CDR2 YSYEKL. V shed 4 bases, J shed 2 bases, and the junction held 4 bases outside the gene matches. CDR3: CASSRGTGGAYEQYF. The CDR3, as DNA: TGCGCCAGCAGCCGAGGGACAGGGGGGGCCTACGAGCAGTACTTC.

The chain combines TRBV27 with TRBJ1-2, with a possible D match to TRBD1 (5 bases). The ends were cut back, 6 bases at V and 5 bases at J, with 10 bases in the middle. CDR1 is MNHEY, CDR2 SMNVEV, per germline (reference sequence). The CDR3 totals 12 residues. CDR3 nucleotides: TGTGCCAGCAGGGGACTGTGGTATGGCTACACCTTC. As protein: CASRGLWYGYTF.

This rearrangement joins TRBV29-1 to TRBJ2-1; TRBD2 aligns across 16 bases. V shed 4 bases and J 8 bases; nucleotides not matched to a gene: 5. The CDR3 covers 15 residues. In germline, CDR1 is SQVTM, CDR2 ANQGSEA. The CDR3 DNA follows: TGCAGCGTTGCGCCGGGGACTAGCGGGAGGGATGAGCAGTTCTTC. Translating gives CSVAPGTSGRDEQFF.

Here the CDR3 reads CASSATGGSSQPQHF. The CDR3 DNA reads as TGTGCCAGCAGCGCAACAGGGGGATCCTCTCAGCCCCAGCATTTT. The rearrangement links TRBV11-2 to TRBJ1-5; 8 bases align to TRBD1. The junction had 9 bases not matched to a gene; V was cut back by 5 bases and J by 6 bases. The CDR3 is 15 residues long. Germline-derived CDR1 and CDR2 are SGHAT and FQNNGV. Variable domain in full (rest from reference TRBV11-2 and TRBJ1-5): EAGVAQSPRYKIIEKRQSVAFWCNPISGHATLYWYQQILGQGPKLLIQFQNNGVVDDSQLPKDRFSAERLKGVDSTLKIQPAKLEDSAVYLCASSATGGSSQPQHFGDGTRLSIL.

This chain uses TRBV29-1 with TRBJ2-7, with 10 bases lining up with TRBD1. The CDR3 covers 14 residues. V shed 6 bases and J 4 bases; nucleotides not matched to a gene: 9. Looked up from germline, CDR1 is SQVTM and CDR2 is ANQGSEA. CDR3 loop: CSVRRTGGIYEQYF. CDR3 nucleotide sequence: TGCAGCGTCAGGAGGACAGGGGGGATTTACGAGCAGTACTTC.

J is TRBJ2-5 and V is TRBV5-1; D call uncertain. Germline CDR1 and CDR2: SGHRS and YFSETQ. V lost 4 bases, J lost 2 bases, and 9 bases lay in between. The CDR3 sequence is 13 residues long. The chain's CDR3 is CASSLRYQETQYF. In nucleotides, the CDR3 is TGCGCCAGCAGCCTCCGCTATCAAGAGACCCAGTACTTC.

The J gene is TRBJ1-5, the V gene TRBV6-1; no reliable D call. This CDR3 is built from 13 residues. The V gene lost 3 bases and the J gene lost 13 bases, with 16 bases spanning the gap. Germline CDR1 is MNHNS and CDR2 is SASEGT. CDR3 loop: CASSDGRLILQHF. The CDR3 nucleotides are TGTGCCAGCAGTGACGGCAGGTTAATCTTACAGCATTTT.

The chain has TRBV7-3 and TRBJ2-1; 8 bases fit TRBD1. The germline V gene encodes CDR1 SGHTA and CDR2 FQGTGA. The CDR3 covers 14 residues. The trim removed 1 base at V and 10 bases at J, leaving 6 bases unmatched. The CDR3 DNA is TGTGCCAGCAGCTTAAGGGGACAGGTAGGGGAGCAGTTCTTC. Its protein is CASSLRGQVGEQFF.

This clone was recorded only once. The CDR3 protein is CASSPRRGQGVYNEQFF. DNA of the CDR3: TGTGCCAGCAGCCCCCGCCGGGGACAGGGCGTCTACAATGAGCAGTTCTTC. The chain carries TRBV9 and TRBJ2-1, with TRBD1 matching over 9 bases. The CDR3 has 17 amino acids. Per germline, CDR1 SGDLS and CDR2 YYNGEE. Trimming removed 4 bases from V and 3 bases from J; junction bases left unmatched: 11.

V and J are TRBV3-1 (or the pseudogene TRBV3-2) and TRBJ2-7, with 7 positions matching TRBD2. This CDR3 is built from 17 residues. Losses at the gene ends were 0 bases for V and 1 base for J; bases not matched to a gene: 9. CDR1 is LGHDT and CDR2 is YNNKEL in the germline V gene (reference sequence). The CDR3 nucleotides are TGTGCCAGCAGCCAAGAATCGGTAGCGGGCTTATCCTACGAGCAGTACTTC. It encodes CASSQESVAGLSYEQYF.

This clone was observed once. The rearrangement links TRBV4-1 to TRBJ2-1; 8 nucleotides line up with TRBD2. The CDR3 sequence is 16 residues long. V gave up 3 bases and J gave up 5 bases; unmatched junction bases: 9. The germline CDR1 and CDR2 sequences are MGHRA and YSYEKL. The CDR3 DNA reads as TGCGCCAGCAGCCATTTCGGTGGGCGGGGGGACAATGAGCAGTTCTTC. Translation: CASSHFGGRGDNEQFF.